This TCR beta chain was observed in a study of T cells expressing NK-cell markers. Study-level information: Beta-chain profiling covered CD3+CD56+NKG2C+, CD3+CD56+NKG2C- and CD3+CD56-NKG2C+ sorted subsets. HCMV serostatus: seven of eight sequenced donors positive, one negative.

Following a re-call of the 5' RACE reads, TCRdb has one entry per CDR3 protein and lacks DNA. Its listing shows about 160,000 distinct CDR3 sequences. Findings and caveats of the study: Over 5 donors had dominant NKG2C+ clonotypes that comprised about 1.0-8% of their CD8+ T cells.

With respect to this clonotype: Its cognate antigen is unknown.

The germline CDR1 and CDR2 sequences are KGHSH and LQKENI. This CDR3 has 15 amino acids. The chain carries TRBV18 and TRBJ2-1. The TCR sequence derives from a man aged 18 to 69 in good health. Source material: blood T cells: a sorted CD56 or NKG2C T cell subset, CD4+ or CD8+ T cells, or bulk PBMC T cells (not recorded which). This CDR3 reads CASSPPTESYNEQFF.